This entry lists 17 T cell receptor beta chains sequenced from one sample in a study of CD8+CD57+ T cells in acquired aplastic anemia. The use of genomic DNA as template underpinned the TCR beta VDJ and CDR3 profiling. TCRdb itself ran the reads through MiXCR, one entry per CDR3 protein. The sample yields about 120,000 distinct CDR3 sequences, under 60% seen once. Selection for sequencing was limited to patients who had shown CD8+CD57+ cell expansion by flow cytometry. The sequencing input was sorted CD4+, CD8+, or CD8+CD57+ T cells (not recorded which) from PBMCs. The receptors shown here come from a human donor with aplastic anemia.

A few counts support this clonotype. The chain carries TRBV27 and TRBJ2-3, with D hard to call. The CDR3 spans 15 residues. Germline V gene sequence: CDR1 MNHEY, CDR2 SMNVEV (reference sequence). Trimming removed 7 bases from V and 5 bases from J, with 19 bases in between. The CDR3 protein is CASTTRLKGLDTQYF. As DNA, the CDR3 is TGTGCCAGCACCACCCGGCTAAAGGGTCTAGATACGCAGTATTTT.

The genes are TRBV20-1 and TRBJ2-7; 9 bases agree with TRBD1. CDR3 size: 15 residues. The V and J ends lost 0 bases and 5 bases, in that order; junction bases with no gene match: 8. Looked up from germline, CDR1 is DFQATT and CDR2 is SNEGSKA (reference sequence). DNA for the CDR3: TGCAGTGCTAGAGATGGGACAGGGTATCTTCACGAGCAGTACTTC. It is translated as CSARDGTGYLHEQYF.

The rearrangement uses TRBV5-1 and TRBJ2-7; tentatively, D is TRBD1 or TRBD2 (6 bases each). V was trimmed by 3 bases and J by 3 bases, leaving 13 bases between them. There are 14 residues in the CDR3. Germline-derived CDR1 and CDR2 are SGHRS and YFSETQ. DNA of the CDR3: TGCGCCAGCAGCTGGACTACAGGGAGCTACGAGCAGTACTTC. Its translation: CASSWTTGSYEQYF.

This clonotype was recorded at least ten times. The chain uses TRBV7-9 and TRBJ1-1; TRBD1 agrees at 8 bases. CDR1 and CDR2 from the germline V gene are SEHNR and FQNEAQ (reference sequence). The V and J ends lost 4 bases and 6 bases, in that order; junction bases with no gene match: 4. The length of the CDR3 is 13 residues. CDR3 residues: CASSYTQGAEAFF. Written as DNA, the CDR3 is TGTGCCAGCAGCTACACACAGGGGGCTGAAGCTTTCTTT.

The rearrangement links TRBV4-2 to TRBJ1-4; D gene uncertain. Looked up from germline, CDR1 is LGHNA and CDR2 is YNFKEQ. The V and J ends lost 0 bases and 6 bases respectively, with 8 bases between them. The CDR3 spans 14 residues. The CDR3 protein is CASSQEGFDEKLFF. CDR3 bases: TGTGCCAGCAGCCAAGAAGGGTTTGATGAAAAACTGTTTTTT.

This clonotype showed up many times. The chain is built from TRBV2 and TRBJ2-7, with D possibly being TRBD1 or TRBD2 (6 bases each). This CDR3 is 11 amino acids long. Germline lookup yields CDR1 SNHLY and CDR2 FYNNEI. V lost 7 bases, J lost 7 bases, and 11 bases lay in between. The CDR3, as DNA: TGTGCCAGCATAGGGGGGCTGGAGCAGTACTTC. Translating it yields CASIGGLEQYF.

The CDR3 region is CATSRDRIFRETQYF. The CDR3 bases are TGTGCCACCAGCAGAGATCGTATTTTCCGAGAGACCCAGTACTTC. The chain recombines TRBV15 with TRBJ2-5; D is uncertain. The CDR3 has 15 residues. Deletions cut 0 bases from V and 4 bases from J, with 12 bases between. Germline V gives CDR1 LNHNV, CDR2 YYDKDF (reference sequence).

Written as DNA, the CDR3 is TGCAGCGTCCCTTCAGGGGACGGGGAGACCCAGTACTTC. Protein sequence: CSVPSGDGETQYF. The chain carries TRBV29-1 and TRBJ2-5; perhaps TRBD1 as D (6 bases). The V end was cut by 6 bases, the J end by 5 bases, with 16 bases between. Per germline, CDR1 SQVTM and CDR2 ANQGSEA. CDR3 length equals 13 residues.

The chain uses TRBV2 and TRBJ2-1; a possible D gene is TRBD2 (5 bases). Germline V gene sequence: CDR1 SNHLY, CDR2 FYNNEI. Trimming took 6 bases from V and 1 from J, leaving 13 bases between them. CDR3 length: 15 residues. The CDR3 region is CASRVDSFSYNEQFF. CDR3 sequence (DNA): TGTGCCAGCAGGGTGGACTCCTTTTCCTACAATGAGCAGTTCTTC.

This clonotype was detected ten times or more. The chain uses TRBV4-3 and TRBJ1-1; 8 bases fit TRBD1. The ends lost 2 bases at V and 0 bases at J; junction bases unmatched: 11. The CDR3 length is 18 residues. Germline V gives CDR1 LGHNA, CDR2 YSLEER. The CDR3 nucleotides read TGCGCCAGCAGCCAACTGCCGGGACAGGAGACTATGAACACTGAAGCTTTCTTT. It specifies CASSQLPGQETMNTEAFF.

The chain carries TRBV13 and TRBJ2-1; TRBD2 matches at 11 bases. The V gene's germline CDR1 is PRHDT and CDR2 FYEKMQ (reference sequence). The CDR3 runs to 15 residues. V was clipped by 5 bases and J by 4 bases; unmatched bases: 4. CDR3 protein: CASSTPSGGYNEQFF. The DNA for the CDR3 is TGTGCCAGCAGCACCCCTAGCGGGGGGTACAATGAGCAGTTCTTC.

This clonotype is hyperexpanded (1% or more). The chain is built from TRBV2 and TRBJ2-7; possibly TRBD1 for D (5 bases). V lost 3 bases and J lost 0, with 12 bases in between. The CDR3 contains 15 residues. Germline CDR1 is SNHLY and CDR2 is FYNNEI. For the CDR3, the DNA is TGTGCCAGCAGTGAGGTTGACAGCAACTCCTACGAGCAGTACTTC. Amino acid sequence: CASSEVDSNSYEQYF. Drawing the rest from reference TRBV2 and TRBJ2-7, the complete variable domain is EPEVTQTPSHQVTQMGQEVILRCVPISNHLYFYWYRQILGQKVEFLVSFYNNEISEKSEIFDDQFSVERPDGSNFTLKIRSTKLEDSAMYFCASSEVDSNSYEQYFGPGTRLTVT.

This sequence joins TRBV9 and TRBJ2-7, with 13 positions matching TRBD2. The CDR3 length is 15 residues. J gave up 7 bases and V 3 bases, and 7 bases lay outside the gene matches. Looked up from germline, CDR1 is SGDLS and CDR2 is YYNGEE. The CDR3 sequence: CASSAGLAGTGEQYF. The CDR3 DNA reads TGTGCCAGCAGCGCGGGACTAGCGGGAACGGGAGAGCAGTACTTC.

The chain is built from TRBV10-3 and TRBJ2-1, with D perhaps TRBD2 (5 bases). The CDR3 extends over 13 amino acids. Germline V CDR1 and CDR2: ENHRY, SYGVKD. Trimming pared 3 bases from V and 6 bases from J, leaving 9 bases between. Written as DNA, the CDR3 is TGTGCCATCAGTGAAGATCGGGGCAATGAGCAGTTCTTC. Amino acids: CAISEDRGNEQFF.

V is TRBV19 and J is TRBJ1-1; D is perhaps TRBD1 (6 bases). V was pared by 1 base and J by 0 bases, with 12 bases between. The germline CDR1 and CDR2 sequences are LNHDA and SQIVND (reference sequence). CDR3 length: 16 residues. The CDR3 spells CASSIGTATMNTEAFF. The CDR3 region has the DNA TGTGCCAGTAGTATAGGGACAGCCACTATGAACACTGAAGCTTTCTTT.

This clonotype was detected many times. The chain employs TRBV20-1 and TRBJ1-5, with 10 bases fitting TRBD1. V lost 3 bases and J lost 5; bases outside the gene matches: 7. This CDR3 has 15 amino acids. Per the germline V gene, CDR1 is DFQATT and CDR2 is SNEGSKA (reference sequence). The CDR3 reads CSASRQGAGDQPQHF. The CDR3 DNA reads TGCAGTGCTAGTCGACAGGGGGCAGGTGATCAGCCCCAGCATTTT.

The chain couples TRBV20-1 to TRBJ2-7, with 7 bases lining up with TRBD2. This CDR3 is built from 14 residues. V lost 2 bases to trimming and J lost 6 bases; unmatched junction nucleotides: 10. Germline CDR1 reads DFQATT; CDR2 reads SNEGSKA (reference sequence). In nucleotides, the CDR3 is TGCAGTGCTAGACCCCCGGGCGGGAGCAGCGAGCAGTACTTC. This gives the protein CSARPPGGSSEQYF.